The clone carrying this TCR beta chain was recorded many times. The CDR3 consists of 12 residues. Germline loops: CDR1 KGHDR, CDR2 SFDVKD. With V trimmed by 8 bases and J by 4 bases, 1 base remained unmatched. The record originates from a study of blood T cells in healthy people across ages. It was with a sample-barcoded 5' primer and a J-beta primer mix that a second PCR of roughly 7 to 12 cycles was run. TCRdb independently ran MiXCR on the 5' RACE reads; one entry per CDR3 protein. The repertoire holds 540,000 or so distinct CDR3 sequences, with about 24% as singletons. In addition, the sample was reused for a study of T cells of mothers and their children. That work contributes: Similar thymic selection effects on TCR recombination output appear in pairs, both related and unrelated.

The V and J genes are TRBV24-1 and TRBJ2-1, with 7 nucleotides matching TRBD1. The clonotype comes from a boy between 10 and 17 years old in good health. Material: blood. The CDR3 loop is CATTGGYNEQFF. Here the CDR3 DNA reads TGTGCCACCACAGGGGGTTACAATGAGCAGTTCTTC.